This T cell receptor (beta chain) was recorded in a study of early T cells in non-severe SARS-CoV-2 infection. In this sample, this clonotype turned up a few times. Researchers tagged individual cDNA molecules with unique molecular identifiers. TCRdb re-analysed the 5' RACE reads in MiXCR, keeping a single row per CDR3 protein. The sample contains tens of thousands of distinct CDR3 sequences, 5% to 6% of which appear only once. The sample here was whole blood, taken at baseline. The clonotype comes from an adult who was a healthcare worker with PCR-confirmed SARS-CoV-2 infection or an uninfected control (not recorded which).

The CDR3 bases are TGTGCCAGCAGCTTGGGACAGGCAACCTACAATGAGCAGTTCTTC. Translating gives CASSLGQATYNEQFF. The chain links TRBV11-2 to TRBJ2-1; 8 positions match TRBD1. This CDR3 has 15 amino acids. Germline lookup yields CDR1 SGHAT and CDR2 FQNNGV. The trim removed 3 bases at V and 2 bases at J, leaving 3 bases unmatched.